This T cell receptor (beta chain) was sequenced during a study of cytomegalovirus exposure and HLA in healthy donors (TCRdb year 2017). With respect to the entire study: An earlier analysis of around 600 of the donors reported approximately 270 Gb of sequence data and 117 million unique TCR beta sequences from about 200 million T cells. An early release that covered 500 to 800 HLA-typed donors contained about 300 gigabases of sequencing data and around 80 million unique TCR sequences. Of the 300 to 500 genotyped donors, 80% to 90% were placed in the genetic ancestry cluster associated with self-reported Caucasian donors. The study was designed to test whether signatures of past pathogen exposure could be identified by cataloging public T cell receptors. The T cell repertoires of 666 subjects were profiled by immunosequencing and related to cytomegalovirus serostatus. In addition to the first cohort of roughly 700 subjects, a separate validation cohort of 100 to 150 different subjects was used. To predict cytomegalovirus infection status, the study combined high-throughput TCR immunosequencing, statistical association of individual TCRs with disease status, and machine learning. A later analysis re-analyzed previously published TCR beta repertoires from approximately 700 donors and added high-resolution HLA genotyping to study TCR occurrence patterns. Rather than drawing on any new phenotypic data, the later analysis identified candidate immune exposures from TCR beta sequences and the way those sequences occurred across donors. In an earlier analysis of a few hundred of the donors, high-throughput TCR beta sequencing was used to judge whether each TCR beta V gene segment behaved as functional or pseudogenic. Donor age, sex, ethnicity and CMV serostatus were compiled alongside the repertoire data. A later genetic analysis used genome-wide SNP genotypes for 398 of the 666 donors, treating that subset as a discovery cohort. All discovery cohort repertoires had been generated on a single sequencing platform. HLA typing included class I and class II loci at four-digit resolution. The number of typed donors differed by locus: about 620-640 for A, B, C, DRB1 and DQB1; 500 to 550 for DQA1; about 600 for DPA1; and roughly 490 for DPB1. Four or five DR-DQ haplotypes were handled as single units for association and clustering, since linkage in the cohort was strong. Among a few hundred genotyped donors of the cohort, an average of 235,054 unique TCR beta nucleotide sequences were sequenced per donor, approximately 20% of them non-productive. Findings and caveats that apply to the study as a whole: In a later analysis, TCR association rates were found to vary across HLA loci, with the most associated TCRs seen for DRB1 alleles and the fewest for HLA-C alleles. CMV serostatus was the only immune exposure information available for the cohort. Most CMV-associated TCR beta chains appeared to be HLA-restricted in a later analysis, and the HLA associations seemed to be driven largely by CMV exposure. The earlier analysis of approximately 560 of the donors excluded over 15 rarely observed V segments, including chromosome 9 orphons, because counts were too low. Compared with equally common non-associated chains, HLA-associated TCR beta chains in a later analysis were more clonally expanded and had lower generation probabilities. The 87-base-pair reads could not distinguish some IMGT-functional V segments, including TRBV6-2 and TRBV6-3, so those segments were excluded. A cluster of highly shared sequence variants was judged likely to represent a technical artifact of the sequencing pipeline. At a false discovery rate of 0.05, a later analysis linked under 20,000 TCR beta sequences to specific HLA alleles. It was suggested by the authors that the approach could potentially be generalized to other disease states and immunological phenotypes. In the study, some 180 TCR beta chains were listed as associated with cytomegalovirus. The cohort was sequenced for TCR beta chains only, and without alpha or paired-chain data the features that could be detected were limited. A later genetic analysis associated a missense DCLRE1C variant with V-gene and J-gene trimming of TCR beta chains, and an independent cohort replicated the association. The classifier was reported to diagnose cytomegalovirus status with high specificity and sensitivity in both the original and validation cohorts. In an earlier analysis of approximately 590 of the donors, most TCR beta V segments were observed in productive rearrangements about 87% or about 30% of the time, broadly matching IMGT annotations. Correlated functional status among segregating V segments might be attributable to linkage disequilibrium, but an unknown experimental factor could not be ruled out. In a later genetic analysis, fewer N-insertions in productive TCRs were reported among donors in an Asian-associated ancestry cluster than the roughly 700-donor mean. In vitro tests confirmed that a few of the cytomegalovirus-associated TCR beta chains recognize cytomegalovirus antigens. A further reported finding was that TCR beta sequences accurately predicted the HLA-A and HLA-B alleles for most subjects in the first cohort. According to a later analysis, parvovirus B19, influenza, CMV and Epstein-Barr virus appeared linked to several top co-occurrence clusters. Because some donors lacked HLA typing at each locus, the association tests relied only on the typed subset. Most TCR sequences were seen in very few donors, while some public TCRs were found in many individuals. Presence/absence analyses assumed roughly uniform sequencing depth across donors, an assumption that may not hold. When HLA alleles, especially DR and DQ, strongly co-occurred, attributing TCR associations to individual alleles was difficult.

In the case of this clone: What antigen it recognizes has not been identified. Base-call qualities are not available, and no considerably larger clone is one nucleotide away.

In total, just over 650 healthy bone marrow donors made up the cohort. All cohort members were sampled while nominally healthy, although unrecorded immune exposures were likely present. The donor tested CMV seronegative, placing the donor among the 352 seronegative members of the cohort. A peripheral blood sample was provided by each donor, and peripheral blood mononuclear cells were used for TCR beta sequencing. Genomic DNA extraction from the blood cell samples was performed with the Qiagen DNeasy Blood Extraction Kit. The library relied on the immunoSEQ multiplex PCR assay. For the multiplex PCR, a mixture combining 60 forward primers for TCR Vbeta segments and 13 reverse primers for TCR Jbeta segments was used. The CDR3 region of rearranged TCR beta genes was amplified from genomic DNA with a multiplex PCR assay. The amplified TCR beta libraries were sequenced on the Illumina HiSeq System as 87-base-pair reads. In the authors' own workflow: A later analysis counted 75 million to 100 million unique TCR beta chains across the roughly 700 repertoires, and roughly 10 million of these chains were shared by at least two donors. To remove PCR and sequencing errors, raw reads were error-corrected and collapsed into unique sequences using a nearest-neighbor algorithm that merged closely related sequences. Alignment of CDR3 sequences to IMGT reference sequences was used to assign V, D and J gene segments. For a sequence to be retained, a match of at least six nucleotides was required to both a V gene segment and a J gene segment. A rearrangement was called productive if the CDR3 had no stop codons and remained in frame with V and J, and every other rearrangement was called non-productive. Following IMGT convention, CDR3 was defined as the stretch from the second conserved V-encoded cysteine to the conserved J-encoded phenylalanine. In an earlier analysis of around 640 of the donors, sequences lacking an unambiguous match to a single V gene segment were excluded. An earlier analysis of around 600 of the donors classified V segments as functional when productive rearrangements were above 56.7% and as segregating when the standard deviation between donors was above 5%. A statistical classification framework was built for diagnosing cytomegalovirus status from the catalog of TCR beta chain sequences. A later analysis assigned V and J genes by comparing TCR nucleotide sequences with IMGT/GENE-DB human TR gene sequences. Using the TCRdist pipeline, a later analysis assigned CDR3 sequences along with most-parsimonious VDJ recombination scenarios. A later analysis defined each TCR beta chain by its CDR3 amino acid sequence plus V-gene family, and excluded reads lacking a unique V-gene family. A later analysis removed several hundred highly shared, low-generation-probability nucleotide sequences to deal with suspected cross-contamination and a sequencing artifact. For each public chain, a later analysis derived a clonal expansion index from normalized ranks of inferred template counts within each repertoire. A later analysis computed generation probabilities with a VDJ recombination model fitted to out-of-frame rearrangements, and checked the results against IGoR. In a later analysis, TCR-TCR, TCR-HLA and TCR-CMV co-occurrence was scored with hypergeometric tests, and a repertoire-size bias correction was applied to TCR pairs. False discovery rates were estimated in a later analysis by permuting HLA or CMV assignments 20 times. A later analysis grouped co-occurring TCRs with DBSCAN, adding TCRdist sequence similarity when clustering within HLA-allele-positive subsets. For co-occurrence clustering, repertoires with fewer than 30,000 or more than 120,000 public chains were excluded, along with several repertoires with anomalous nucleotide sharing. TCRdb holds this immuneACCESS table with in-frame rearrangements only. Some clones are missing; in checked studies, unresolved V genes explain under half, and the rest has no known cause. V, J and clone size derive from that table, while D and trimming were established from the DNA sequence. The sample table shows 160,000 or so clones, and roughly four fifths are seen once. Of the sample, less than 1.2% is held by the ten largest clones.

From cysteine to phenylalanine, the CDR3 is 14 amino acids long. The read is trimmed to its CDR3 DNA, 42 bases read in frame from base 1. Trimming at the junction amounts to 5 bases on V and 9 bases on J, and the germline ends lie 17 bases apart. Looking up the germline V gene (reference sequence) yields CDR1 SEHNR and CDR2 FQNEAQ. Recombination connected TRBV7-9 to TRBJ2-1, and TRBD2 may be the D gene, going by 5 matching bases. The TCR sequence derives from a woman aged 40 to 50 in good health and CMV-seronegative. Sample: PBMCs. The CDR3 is CASSGYNGLGEQFF. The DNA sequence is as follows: TGTGCCAGCAGCGGGTATAACGGACTGGGTGAGCAGTTCTTC.